Shown below are 5 T cell receptor beta chains from a single sample sequenced in a study of blood T cell repertoires in COVID-19. Method: immunoSEQ multiplex PCR; TCRdb's copy keeps in-frame clones and lacks some. The sample yields about 280,000 clones, 87% seen once. The sample comprised PBMCs or T cells enriched from blood (not recorded which). The receptors were gathered from a middle-aged woman who had recovered from COVID-19.

Turning to this clone: One end of the junction fails to match germline, which may point to a read error. The chain is built from TRBV7-7 and TRBJ2-1, with D perhaps matching TRBD2 (5 bases). Germline values: CDR1 SSHAT, CDR2 FNYEAQ (reference sequence). The CDR3 sequence is 15 residues long. The CDR3 here is CASSSGIGSYNEQFF. In nucleotides, the CDR3 is TGTGCTAGCAGCTCCGGGATCGGCTCCTACAATGAGCAGTTCTTC. The full variable domain, rest sourced from reference TRBV7-7 and TRBJ2-1, is GAGVSQSPRYKVTKRGQDVTLRCDPISSHATLYWYQQALGQGPEFLTYFNYEAQPDKSGLPSDRFSAERPEGSISTLTIQRTEQRDSAMYRCASSSGIGSYNEQFFGPGTRLTVL.

The chain couples TRBV5-5 to TRBJ2-3, with 13 bases lining up with TRBD2. V lost 2 bases and J lost 6; bases outside the gene matches: 0. There are 14 residues in the CDR3. Germline CDR1 SGHKS, CDR2 YYEKEE (reference sequence). CDR3 DNA: TGTGCCAGCAGCTTACTAGCGGGAGGGGATACGCAGTATTTT. Translated: CASSLLAGGDTQYF.

CDR3 loop: CASSQELASDEQFF. CDR3 nucleotide sequence: TGTGCCAGCAGCCAGGAACTAGCTTCGGATGAGCAGTTCTTC. This chain joins TRBV28 and TRBJ2-1, with D possibly TRBD2 on 6 matching bases. The CDR3 covers 14 residues. V was pared by 6 bases and J by 8 bases, with 17 bases between. Germline V gene lookup returns CDR1 MDHEN and CDR2 SYDVKM.

The chain joins TRBV28 to TRBJ2-7; a possible D gene is TRBD1 (6 bases). CDR1 is MDHEN, CDR2 SYDVKM, per germline. Trimming removed 5 bases at V and 2 bases at J, with 13 bases between. The CDR3 covers 14 residues. CDR3 nucleotides: TGTGCCAGCAGTGTCCGGGACATCGCCTACGAGCAGTACTTC. Its protein product is CASSVRDIAYEQYF.

Remarks on this clone: Other DNA sequences in this sample translate to the same CDR3. The chain links TRBV19 to TRBJ1-5; D might be TRBD1 (6 bases). The CDR3 has 13 residues. Between the trimmed V and J ends, which lost 6 bases and 2 bases, there was a span of 8 bases. In germline, CDR1 is LNHDA, CDR2 SQIVND (reference sequence). Here the CDR3 DNA reads TGTGCCAGTAGCAGACAGGGCAATCAGCCCCAGCATTTT. Translation: CASSRQGNQPQHF.